Below, one T cell receptor (beta chain) is given with its context. The CDR3 has 14 residues. Germline assignment: CDR1 SNHLY and CDR2 FYNNEI. J was trimmed by 8 bases and V by 6 bases; bases with no gene match: 6. The sample is drawn from a study of radiation and T cells in renal cell carcinoma. Profiling relied on immunoSEQ multiplex PCR, and the TCRdb table lists in-frame clones only, not all of them. This table holds 140,000 or so clones, approximately 86% found once. Time point of the sample: blood 4 weeks post-SBRT, at nephrectomy. Treatment given: 15 Gy SBRT to primary tumor, nephrectomy 4 weeks later.

This specimen consisted of blood, obtained from a patient whose treatment included radiotherapy and nephrectomy. The chain employs TRBV2 and TRBJ2-1, with 11 bases aligning to TRBD1. The receptor's source is a woman between 50 and 59 years old with renal cell carcinoma. Here the CDR3 DNA reads TGTGCCAGCAGCGGACGGACAGGGGGCGATGAGCAGTTCTTC. Translating it yields CASSGRTGGDEQFF.